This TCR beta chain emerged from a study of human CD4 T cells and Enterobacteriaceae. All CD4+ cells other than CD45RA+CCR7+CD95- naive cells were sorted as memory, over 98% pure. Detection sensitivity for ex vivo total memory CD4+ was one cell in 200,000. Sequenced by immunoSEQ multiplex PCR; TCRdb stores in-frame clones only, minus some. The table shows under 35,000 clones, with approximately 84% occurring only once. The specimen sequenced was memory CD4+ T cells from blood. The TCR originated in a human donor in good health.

CDR3 residues: CASSPPMGGTEAFF. CDR3 in DNA: TGTGCCAGCTCACCACCGATGGGAGGCACTGAAGCTTTCTTT. The chain employs TRBV18 and TRBJ1-1, with D uncertain. Germline V gives CDR1 KGHSH, CDR2 LQKENI. Deletions cut 0 bases from V and 4 bases from J, with 9 bases between. The CDR3 loop spans 14 amino acids.